These T cell receptor beta chains were read from a single sample in a study of a mutant IDH1 vaccine in newly diagnosed glioma. Generated by immunoSEQ multiplex PCR, the TCRdb table keeps only in-frame clones and is missing some. The table lists tens of thousands of clones, 82% of them singletons, with roughly a sixth in the top ten. These receptors' antigens are unknown. The material was PBMCs, obtained from a glioma patient whose treatment included an IDH1 peptide vaccine. These receptors came from a man between 18 and 29 years old with glioma. Some clones in this sample may be carry-over from other donors' samples. The CDR3 runs from the conserved cysteine through the conserved F or W. A D gene is named only where the DNA matches it firmly. Not all rows give a size; the values are once, few, many and, for expanded clones, a class.

V gene	J gene	D gene	clone size	CDR3 protein	CDR3 DNA
TRBV19	TRBJ1-2	.	.	CASRSGYGYTF	TGTGCCAGTAGATCCGGCTATGGCTACACCTTC
TRBV25-1	TRBJ1-2	.	.	CASSTQLSVGYTF	TGTGCCAGCAGTACACAGCTATCGGTTGGCTACACCTTC
TRBV6-5	TRBJ2-7	.	.	CASSYSIPGRDEQYF	TGTGCCAGCAGTTACTCGATTCCGGGGAGAGACGAGCAGTACTTC
TRBV5-4	TRBJ1-1	.	.	CASSLGVGTEAFF	TGTGCCAGCAGCTTGGGGGTAGGCACTGAAGCTTTCTTT
TRBV7-8	TRBJ1-1	TRBD1	.	CASSFWGRRQGSTEAFF	TGTGCCAGCAGCTTTTGGGGGAGGAGACAGGGAAGCACTGAAGCTTTCTTT
TRBV29-1	TRBJ1-4	TRBD1	few	CSARQGWNEKLFF	TGCAGCGCCAGACAGGGCTGGAATGAAAAACTGTTTTTT
TRBV19	TRBJ1-5	TRBD1	few	CASGVRGTGIQPQHF	TGTGCCAGTGGAGTCCGGGGGACAGGGATCCAGCCCCAGCATTTT
TRBV5-1	TRBJ2-2	TRBD1	.	CASIDRAAGELFF	TGCGCCAGCATCGACAGGGCCGCCGGGGAGCTGTTTTTT
TRBV7-9	TRBJ1-5	TRBD1	few	CASSLWTGGYSNQPQHF	TGTGCCAGCAGCTTATGGACAGGGGGCTATAGCAATCAGCCCCAGCATTTT
TRBV18	TRBJ1-2	.	.	CASSPDQGPKSEGYTF	TGTGCCAGCTCACCCGATCAGGGTCCCAAAAGTGAGGGCTACACCTTC
TRBV5-1	TRBJ1-4	.	.	CASSLAVGTSHEKLFF	TGCGCCAGCAGCTTGGCCGTTGGGACAAGTCATGAAAAACTGTTTTTT
TRBV29-1	TRBJ1-5	.	.	CSVGGLGNQPQHF	TGCAGCGTGGGAGGCTTGGGAAATCAGCCCCAGCATTTT
TRBV29-1	TRBJ2-1	.	.	CSVPPDGLLGRDEQFF	TGCAGCGTCCCCCCAGATGGACTACTAGGGCGGGATGAGCAGTTCTTC
TRBV18	TRBJ2-1	TRBD2	.	CASSIRAGANEQFF	TGTGCCAGCTCTATCCGGGCGGGAGCCAATGAGCAGTTCTTC
TRBV19	TRBJ1-5	.	once	CASKKSQGGQPQHF	TGTGCCAGTAAGAAGTCACAGGGTGGTCAGCCCCAGCATTTT
TRBV18	TRBJ1-1	.	once	CASSLGRGENTEAFF	TGTGCCAGCTCACTGGGGAGGGGCGAGAACACTGAAGCTTTCTTT
TRBV5-1	TRBJ2-3	TRBD2	.	CASTPTSGAGGTQYF	TGCGCCAGCACCCCCACTAGCGGGGCTGGGGGTACGCAGTATTTT
TRBV6-5	TRBJ2-2	TRBD1	.	CASRGQGVKGELFF	TGTGCCAGCAGAGGACAGGGTGTGAAAGGGGAGCTGTTTTTT
TRBV12-5	TRBJ2-2	TRBD1	.	CASGLQGAITGELFF	TGTGCTAGTGGTTTGCAGGGGGCAATCACCGGGGAGCTGTTTTTT